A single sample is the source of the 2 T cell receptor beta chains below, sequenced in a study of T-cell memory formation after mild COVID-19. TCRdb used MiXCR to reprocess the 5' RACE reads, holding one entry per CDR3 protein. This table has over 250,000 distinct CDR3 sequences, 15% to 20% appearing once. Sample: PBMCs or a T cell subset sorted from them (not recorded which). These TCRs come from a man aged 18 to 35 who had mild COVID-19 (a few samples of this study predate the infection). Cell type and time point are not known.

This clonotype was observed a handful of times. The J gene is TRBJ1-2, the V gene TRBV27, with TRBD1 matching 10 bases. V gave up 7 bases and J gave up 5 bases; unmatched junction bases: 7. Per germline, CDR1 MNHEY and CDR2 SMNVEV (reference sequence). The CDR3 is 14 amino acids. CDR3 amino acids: CASMGRTGGYGYTF. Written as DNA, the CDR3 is TGTGCCAGCATGGGGCGGACAGGGGGGTATGGCTACACCTTC.

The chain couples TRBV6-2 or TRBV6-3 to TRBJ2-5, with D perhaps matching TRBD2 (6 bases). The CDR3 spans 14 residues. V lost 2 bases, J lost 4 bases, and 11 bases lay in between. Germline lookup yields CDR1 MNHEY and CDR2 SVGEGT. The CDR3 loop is CASSYPGGVETQYF. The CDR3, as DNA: TGTGCCAGCAGTTACCCCGGCGGGGTAGAGACCCAGTACTTC.